A single sample gave rise to the 23 T cell receptor beta chains below, sequenced in a study of technical replicates of blood from a handful of donors. Data came from immunoSEQ multiplex PCR; TCRdb stores just in-frame clones and leaves some out. The data contain about 76,000 clones, 94% of them singletons. Sequencing was performed on T cells isolated from PBMCs. The receptors come from a human donor in good health.

This clone has just one count. The chain combines TRBV11-2 with TRBJ2-7; 12 bases line up with TRBD2. V lost 1 base, J lost 7 bases, and 8 bases stayed unmatched. Per the germline V gene, CDR1 is SGHAT and CDR2 is FQNNGV. This CDR3 contains 16 residues. The CDR3 DNA follows: TGTGCCAGCAGCTTAGGGCCGACTAGCGGGAGTTGGGAGCAGTACTTC. Its protein product is CASSLGPTSGSWEQYF.

The chain links TRBV11-3 to TRBJ2-1; no reliable D call. The CDR3 length is 11 residues. Looked up from germline, CDR1 is SGHNT and CDR2 is YENEEA. V dropped 6 bases and J dropped 5 bases, with 5 bases sitting between them. DNA of the CDR3: TGTGCCAGCAGGTCCGACAATGAGCAGTTCTTC. Protein: CASRSDNEQFF.

A single count supports this clone. J is TRBJ1-1 and V is TRBV10-3; the D gene is possibly TRBD1 (6 bases). Trimming stripped 3 bases from V and 1 base from J, with 9 bases between. Germline V gives CDR1 ENHRY, CDR2 SYGVKD. This CDR3 has 14 amino acids. The CDR3: CAISERGQNTEAFF. For the CDR3, the DNA is TGTGCCATCAGTGAAAGGGGACAGAACACTGAAGCTTTCTTT.

The chain joins TRBV5-8 to TRBJ1-5; perhaps TRBD1 as D (5 bases). The germline gives CDR1 SGHTS, CDR2 YDEGEE. The V end was cut by 1 base, the J end by 0 bases, with 8 bases between. The CDR3 is made up of 15 amino acids. The CDR3 reads CASSLRGYSNQPQHF. CDR3 nucleotide sequence: TGTGCCAGCAGCTTGAGGGGTTATAGCAATCAGCCCCAGCATTTT.

The rearrangement uses TRBV15 and TRBJ1-2, with D possibly TRBD1 on 5 matching bases. The CDR3 is 19 residues long. In germline, CDR1 is LNHNV, CDR2 YYDKDF (reference sequence). V lost 3 bases and J lost 7, with 30 bases in between. The CDR3 DNA reads as TGTGCCACCAGCAGGGACGGGCCCTATTCAGGGTCTTTTATGCGTGGCTACACCTTC. Its protein is CATSRDGPYSGSFMRGYTF.

V usage is TRBV30 and J usage is TRBJ1-3, with TRBD1 as a possible D gene (5 bases). Trimming removed 3 bases at V and 9 bases at J, with 9 bases between. Germline CDR1 and CDR2: GTSNPN and SVGIG (reference sequence). The CDR3 has 11 amino acids. The CDR3 DNA sequence: TGTGCCTGGAGCCCGGGGGGCACCATATATTTT. Protein sequence: CAWSPGGTIYF.

V gene TRBV7-2 combines with J gene TRBJ1-1, with D uncertain. Looked up from germline, CDR1 is SGHTA and CDR2 is FQGNSA. The CDR3 extends over 13 amino acids. Trimming shortened V by 3 bases and J by 0 bases, and 5 bases separated the two germline ends. CDR3 in amino acids: CASSLSVNTEAFF. DNA for the CDR3: TGTGCCAGCAGCTTGTCGGTGAACACTGAAGCTTTCTTT.

The chain carries TRBV7-9 and TRBJ2-1; 11 bases match TRBD2. After removal of 2 bases from V and 6 bases from J, the junction contained 6 bases not matched to a gene. The CDR3 runs 16 residues. Germline lookup yields CDR1 SEHNR and CDR2 FQNEAQ (reference sequence). The chain's CDR3 is CASSLSSSGRINEQFF. CDR3 nucleotides: TGTGCCAGCAGCTTAAGTTCTAGCGGGAGGATCAATGAGCAGTTCTTC.

V usage is TRBV29-1 and J usage is TRBJ1-1; no definite D call. The CDR3 is 9 residues long. Germline V gene data show CDR1 as SQVTM and CDR2 as ANQGSEA. V was clipped by 3 bases and J by 8 bases, with 4 bases between them. This chain's CDR3 is CSVDREAFF. The DNA for the CDR3 is TGCAGCGTTGACAGGGAAGCTTTCTTT.

This chain joins TRBV14 and TRBJ2-7; a weak D match, TRBD1 (6 bases). V was clipped by 4 bases and J by 2 bases, with 9 bases between them. The CDR3 has 13 residues. Germline V gene sequence: CDR1 SGHDN, CDR2 FVKESK. The CDR3 DNA is TGTGCCAGCAGCCCCTGGGACACCTACGAGCAGTACTTC. Its translation: CASSPWDTYEQYF. Filled out from reference TRBV14 and TRBJ2-7, the complete variable domain reads EAGVTQFPSHSVIEKGQTVTLRCDPISGHDNLYWYRRVMGKEIKFLLHFVKESKQDESGMPNNRFLAERTGGTYSTLKVQPAELEDSGVYFCASSPWDTYEQYFGPGTRLTVT.

DNA for the CDR3: TGTGCCAGCAGTTCGGGGAGGGGGAGCAATCAGCCCCAGCATTTT. The encoded protein is CASSSGRGSNQPQHF. The chain carries TRBV27 and TRBJ1-5; a weak D match, TRBD1 (6 bases). Germline V lookup: CDR1 MNHEY, CDR2 SMNVEV (reference sequence). Trimming cost V 4 bases and J 1 base, with 11 bases left between them. CDR3 length equals 15 residues.

The genes are TRBV2 and TRBJ1-5; TRBD1 agrees at 8 bases. The V and J ends lost 6 bases and 5 bases, in that order; junction bases with no gene match: 9. The germline gives CDR1 SNHLY, CDR2 FYNNEI. CDR3 length: 15 amino acids. The CDR3 DNA is TGTGCCAGCAGAAGCAGGACAGGGTTGGATCAGCCCCAGCATTTT. It codes for CASRSRTGLDQPQHF.

The chain carries TRBV6-5 and TRBJ2-6, with 7 bases aligning to TRBD2. The CDR3 covers 15 residues. Germline CDR1 reads MNHEY; CDR2 reads SVGAGI. V was clipped by 6 bases and J by 2 bases; unmatched bases: 4. CDR3 loop: CASSPRGAGANVLTF. The CDR3 DNA reads TGTGCCAGCAGCCCCCGGGGGGCTGGGGCCAACGTCCTGACTTTC.

This clone was detected once. The chain is built from TRBV30 and TRBJ2-2; D is possibly TRBD2 (5 bases). Germline loops: CDR1 GTSNPN, CDR2 SVGIG (reference sequence). CDR3 length: 13 amino acids. V dropped 3 bases and J dropped 6 bases, with 11 bases sitting between them. CDR3: CAWRKEVAGELFF. The CDR3 DNA follows: TGTGCCTGGAGAAAGGAGGTGGCCGGGGAGCTGTTTTTT.

This sequence joins TRBV9 and TRBJ2-1; 8 positions agree with TRBD2. The V gene's germline CDR1 is SGDLS and CDR2 YYNGEE. This CDR3 has 15 amino acids. The V and J ends lost 0 bases and 13 bases, in that order; junction bases with no gene match: 12. The CDR3 is CASSVVGNSAGGQFF. The CDR3 DNA sequence: TGTGCCAGCAGCGTAGTAGGTAATTCGGCGGGAGGTCAGTTCTTC.

This sequence joins TRBV5-1 and TRBJ2-2; perhaps TRBD2 as D (6 bases). V was cut by 3 bases and J by 0 bases, with 15 bases left in between. Germline V gene sequence: CDR1 SGHRS, CDR2 YFSETQ. The length of the CDR3 is 17 residues. This CDR3 reads CASSSGLGTSNTGELFF. The CDR3 bases are TGCGCCAGCAGCTCTGGATTAGGGACTTCGAACACCGGGGAGCTGTTTTTT.

V gene TRBV19 combines with J gene TRBJ2-6; 7 nucleotides line up with TRBD1. Trimming removed 0 bases from V and 4 bases from J; junction bases left unmatched: 9. Looked up from germline, CDR1 is LNHDA and CDR2 is SQIVND (reference sequence). The CDR3 contains 18 residues. The CDR3 region has the DNA TGTGCCAGTAGTATAGATACCGGGACAGTGTCCGGGGCCAACGTCCTGACTTTC. It translates to CASSIDTGTVSGANVLTF.

The chain couples TRBV27 to TRBJ1-4, with 7 bases that match TRBD1. The CDR3 is made up of 13 amino acids. Trimming took 7 bases from V and 7 from J; bases not matched to a gene: 6. Germline values: CDR1 MNHEY, CDR2 SMNVEV (reference sequence). The CDR3 nucleotides read TGTGCCAGCAACTCAGGGGGGAGTGAAAAACTGTTTTTT. It yields the protein CASNSGGSEKLFF.

The chain carries TRBV6-6 and TRBJ2-7; 10 bases are a match to TRBD1. This CDR3 has 16 amino acids. Germline CDR1 reads MNHNY; CDR2 reads SVGAGI (reference sequence). V was pared by 4 bases and J by 1 base, with 7 bases of the junction left unmatched. The CDR3 DNA sequence: TGTGCCAGCAGTTTCGGACAGGGGGGGTTTTCCTACGAGCAGTACTTC. Translation gives CASSFGQGGFSYEQYF.

The rearrangement uses TRBV4-1 and TRBJ2-1; 10 bases fit TRBD1. CDR1 is MGHRA and CDR2 is YSYEKL in the germline V gene. This CDR3 region has 15 residues. Germline trimming cut 4 bases from V and 7 bases from J; bases unmatched to any gene: 7. The CDR3 loop is CASSLGTGDGNEQFF. As DNA, the CDR3 is TGCGCCAGCAGCCTCGGGACAGGGGATGGGAATGAGCAGTTCTTC.

The chain carries TRBV25-1 and TRBJ2-3; maybe TRBD2 (6 bases). In germline, CDR1 is MGHDK, CDR2 SYGVNS. V shed 8 bases and J shed 2 bases, with 14 bases lying between them. CDR3 size: 14 residues. This CDR3 is CASHYSGYTDTQYF. The CDR3 bases are TGTGCCAGCCACTATAGCGGTTACACAGATACGCAGTATTTT. The entire variable domain, with the rest obtained from reference TRBV25-1 and TRBJ2-3, is as follows: EADIYQTPRYLVIGTGKKITLECSQTMGHDKMYWYQQDPGMELHLIHYSYGVNSTEKGDLSSESTVSRIRTEHFPLTLESARPSHTSQYLCASHYSGYTDTQYFGPGTRLTVL.

V usage is TRBV7-9 and J usage is TRBJ2-1; D is possibly TRBD1 (6 bases). This CDR3 comprises 17 residues. In germline, CDR1 is SEHNR, CDR2 FQNEAQ (reference sequence). Trimming pared 4 bases from V and 3 bases from J, leaving 19 bases between. CDR3 DNA sequence: TGTGCCAGCAGCTCCACACGAAGACAGGCCCTCTACAATGAGCAGTTCTTC. This codes for CASSSTRRQALYNEQFF.

The gene calls are TRBV6-5 and TRBJ2-5; unclear D gene. Germline CDR1 reads MNHEY; CDR2 reads SVGAGI. V lost 5 bases to trimming and J lost 4 bases, with 5 bases between them. The CDR3 extends over 11 amino acids. The CDR3 region is CASSLRETQYF. In DNA, the CDR3 is TGTGCCAGCAGTCTTAGAGAGACCCAGTACTTC.